These 11 T cell receptor beta chains were all obtained from the same sample, sequenced in a study of OX40 agonist ivuxolimab in advanced cancers. The repertoire was sequenced with immunoSEQ multiplex PCR; TCRdb's copy has only in-frame clones and lacks some. The sample consists of about 120,000 clones, around nine tenths of them appearing once. The material sequenced was CD4+ or CD8+ T cells sorted from blood, taken in a trial of the OX40 agonist ivuxolimab. The receptors here all came from an adult with an advanced solid tumor such as melanoma, head and neck, liver or kidney cancer.

The chain uses TRBV7-9 and TRBJ1-2, with 9 bases fitting TRBD1. Germline-derived CDR1 and CDR2 are SEHNR and FQNEAQ (reference sequence). CDR3 length: 12 residues. Trimming at V came to 1 base and at J to 12 bases, leaving 3 bases not matched to a gene. CDR3 loop: CASSLGQGGNTF. In nucleotides, the CDR3 is TGTGCCAGCAGCTTAGGACAGGGGGGGAACACCTTC.

The rearrangement joins TRBV30 to TRBJ2-3; 12 nucleotides match TRBD2. This CDR3 contains 13 residues. CDR1 and CDR2 from the germline V gene are GTSNPN and SVGIG (reference sequence). After removal of 8 bases from V and 3 bases from J, the junction contained 3 bases not matched to a gene. This chain's CDR3 is CARTSGITDTQYF. The CDR3 nucleotides are TGTGCCCGGACTAGCGGGATAACAGATACGCAGTATTTT.

This chain connects TRBV19 to TRBJ1-5, with D perhaps matching TRBD1 (6 bases). The CDR3 runs 14 residues. The germline V and J ends were trimmed by 2 bases and 5 bases, with 10 bases remaining between them. CDR1 and CDR2 (germline): LNHDA, SQIVND (reference sequence). The CDR3 DNA sequence: TGTGCCAGTAGTATAACCAGGGGACATCAGCCCCAGCATTTT. Protein product: CASSITRGHQPQHF.

This chain uses TRBV5-1 with TRBJ1-2; 8 positions match TRBD1. Germline V gene sequence: CDR1 SGHRS, CDR2 YFSETQ. The J segment lost 7 bases and the V segment lost 6 bases, leaving 11 bases of the junction unmatched. The CDR3 totals 14 residues. CDR3 DNA sequence: TGCGCCAGCACGCCGACAGGGGATTCAGGTGGCTACACCTTC. The encoded protein is CASTPTGDSGGYTF.

The genes are TRBV7-3 and TRBJ1-1; D gene unclear. The V end lost 6 bases, the J end lost 3 bases, and 14 bases lay between the germline ends. The length of the CDR3 is 14 residues. Germline assignment: CDR1 SGHTA and CDR2 FQGTGA. CDR3 DNA: TGTGCCAGCAGTTTTTCCGGGAAGGACACTGAAGCTTTCTTT. Amino acid sequence: CASSFSGKDTEAFF.

The chain has TRBV5-1 and TRBJ2-6; tentative D call: TRBD1 (5 bases). Germline-derived CDR1 and CDR2 are SGHRS and YFSETQ. This CDR3 has 19 amino acids. The V and J ends lost 2 bases and 0 bases respectively, with 18 bases between them. The CDR3 region has the DNA TGCGCCAGCAGCTTACTTTCCGGAACAGGAGTCTCTGGGGCCAACGTCCTGACTTTC. This translates into CASSLLSGTGVSGANVLTF. Supplemented by reference TRBV5-1 and TRBJ2-6, the full variable domain reads KAGVTQTPRYLIKTRGQQVTLSCSPISGHRSVSWYQQTPGQGLQFLFEYFSETQRNKGNFPGRFSGRQFSNSRSEMNVSTLELGDSALYLCASSLLSGTGVSGANVLTFGAGSRLTVL.

The chain recombines TRBV6-6 with TRBJ2-7, with TRBD1 as a possible D gene (6 bases). Trimming pared 2 bases from V and 1 base from J, leaving 12 bases between. The CDR3 extends over 15 amino acids. The germline CDR1 and CDR2 sequences are MNHNY and SVGAGI (reference sequence). In DNA form, the CDR3 reads TGTGCCAGCAGTTACGCCCGGGACACTTCCTACGAGCAGTACTTC. Residues: CASSYARDTSYEQYF.

The V call is TRBV29-1, the J call TRBJ2-3; 11 nucleotides align to TRBD1. The CDR3 has 14 amino acids. V dropped 7 bases and J dropped 4; count of bases not matched to a gene: 7. Germline-derived CDR1 and CDR2 are SQVTM and ANQGSEA. The CDR3, as DNA: TGCAGCGCAAGGACAGGGGGCTTCGCAGATACGCAGTATTTT. This gives the protein CSARTGGFADTQYF.

This clone appeared once. V is TRBV28 and J is TRBJ1-2, with 8 positions matching TRBD1. The CDR3 spans 14 residues. Germline CDR1 reads MDHEN; CDR2 reads SYDVKM. Trimming took 3 bases from V and 7 from J; bases not matched to a gene: 7. CDR3 DNA: TGTGCCAGCAGTTTTCGCGACAGGGGACGTGGCTACACCTTC. Translated: CASSFRDRGRGYTF.

The rearrangement uses TRBV28 and TRBJ2-3; 8 bases agree with TRBD2. V trimming: 3 bases; J trimming: 3 bases; junction bases outside the gene matches: 2. The germline V gene has CDR1 MDHEN and CDR2 SYDVKM. The length of the CDR3 is 14 residues. The CDR3 loop is CASSLASGTDTQYF. The CDR3 DNA reads as TGTGCCAGCAGTTTGGCTAGCGGGACAGATACGCAGTATTTT.

This clone has only a few counts. The chain has TRBV4-2 and TRBJ1-3, with D uncertain. Germline CDR1 LGHNA, CDR2 YNFKEQ. With 7 bases removed from V and 1 base from J, the gap between germline ends came to 11 bases. The length of the CDR3 is 14 residues. CDR3 in DNA: TGTGCCAGCACCATAGATAGTTCTGGAAACACCATATATTTT. Translated, it gives CASTIDSSGNTIYF.